The sequence of this T cell receptor (beta chain) was determined in a study of OX40 agonist ivuxolimab in advanced cancers. Study-wide findings and caveats: Low normalized T-cell clonal expansion was also seen in some nonresponders.

With respect to this clone: Its antigen remains unidentified.

CDR1 is SGHDN, CDR2 FVKESK, per germline. V lost 2 bases, J lost 0 bases, and 17 bases lay in between. This CDR3 region has 18 residues. Sequencing used immunoSEQ multiplex PCR; TCRdb keeps in-frame clones, though not all of them. Among around 80,000 clones, about four fifths were seen once, and the ten largest hold 7.3%. The chain uses TRBV14 and TRBJ1-3, with D possibly being TRBD1 (6 bases). The TCR originated in an adult with an advanced solid tumor such as melanoma, head and neck, liver or kidney cancer. Specimen: CD4+ or CD8+ T cells sorted from blood, collected in a trial of the OX40 agonist ivuxolimab. In DNA form, the CDR3 reads TGTGCCAGCAGCCAATCGATTGGCAGGGGACCCTCTGGAAACACCATATATTTT. Translating it yields CASSQSIGRGPSGNTIYF. The variable domain in full, completed from reference TRBV14 and TRBJ1-3, reads EAGVTQFPSHSVIEKGQTVTLRCDPISGHDNLYWYRRVMGKEIKFLLHFVKESKQDESGMPNNRFLAERTGGTYSTLKVQPAELEDSGVYFCASSQSIGRGPSGNTIYFGEGSWLTVV.